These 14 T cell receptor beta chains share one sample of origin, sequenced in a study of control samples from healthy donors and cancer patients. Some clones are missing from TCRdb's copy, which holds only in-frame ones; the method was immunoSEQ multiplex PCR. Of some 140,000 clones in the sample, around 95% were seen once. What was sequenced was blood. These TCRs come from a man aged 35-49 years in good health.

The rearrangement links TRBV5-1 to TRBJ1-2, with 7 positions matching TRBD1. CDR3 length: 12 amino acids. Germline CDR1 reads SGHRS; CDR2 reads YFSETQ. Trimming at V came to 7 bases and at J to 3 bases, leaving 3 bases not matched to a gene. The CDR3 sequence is CASRDSHYGYTF. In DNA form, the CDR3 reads TGCGCCAGCCGGGACAGTCACTATGGCTACACCTTC.

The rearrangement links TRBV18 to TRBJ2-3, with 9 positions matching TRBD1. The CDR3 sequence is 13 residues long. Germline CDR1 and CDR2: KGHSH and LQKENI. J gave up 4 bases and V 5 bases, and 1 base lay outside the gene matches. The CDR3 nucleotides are TGTGCCAGCTCAACAGGGGGCGCAGATACGCAGTATTTT. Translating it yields CASSTGGADTQYF. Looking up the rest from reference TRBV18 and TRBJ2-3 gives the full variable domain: NAGVMQNPRHLVRRRGQEARLRCSPMKGHSHVYWYRQLPEEGLKFMVYLQKENIIDESGMPKERFSAEFPKEGPSILRIQQVVRGDSAAYFCASSTGGADTQYFGPGTRLTVL.

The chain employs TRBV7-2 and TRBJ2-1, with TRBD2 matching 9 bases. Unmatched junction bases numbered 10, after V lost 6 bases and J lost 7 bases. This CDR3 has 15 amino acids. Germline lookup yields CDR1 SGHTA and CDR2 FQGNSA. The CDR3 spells CASRAGGPGLNEQFF. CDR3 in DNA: TGTGCCAGCAGGGCGGGGGGGCCAGGTTTAAATGAGCAGTTCTTC.

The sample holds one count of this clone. This chain's CDR3 is CASSLTGAAEAFF. DNA for the CDR3: TGTGCCAGCTCGTTGACAGGGGCCGCTGAAGCTTTCTTT. The chain employs TRBV18 and TRBJ1-1, with TRBD1 identical over 8 bases. V dropped 6 bases and J dropped 6; count of bases not matched to a gene: 6. Germline values: CDR1 KGHSH, CDR2 LQKENI. There are 13 residues in the CDR3.

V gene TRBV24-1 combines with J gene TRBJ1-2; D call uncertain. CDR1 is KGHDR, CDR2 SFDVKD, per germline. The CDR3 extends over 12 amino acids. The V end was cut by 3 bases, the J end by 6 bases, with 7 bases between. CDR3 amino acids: CATSDLLHGYTF. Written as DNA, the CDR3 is TGTGCCACCAGTGATCTCCTGCATGGCTACACCTTC.

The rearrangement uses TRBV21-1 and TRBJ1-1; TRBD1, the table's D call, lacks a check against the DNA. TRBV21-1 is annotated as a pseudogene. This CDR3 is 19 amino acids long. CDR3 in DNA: TGTGCCAGCAGCAAAGACGACCCGGGACAGGGGGCGTCCCAAGCTGAAGCTTTCTTT. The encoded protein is CASSKDDPGQGASQAEAFF.

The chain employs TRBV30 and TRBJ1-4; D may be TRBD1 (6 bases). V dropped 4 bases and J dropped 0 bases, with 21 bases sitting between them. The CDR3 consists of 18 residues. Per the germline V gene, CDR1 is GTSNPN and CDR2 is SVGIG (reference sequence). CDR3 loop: CAWTRQESRFATNEKLFF. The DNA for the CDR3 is TGTGCCTGGACTAGACAGGAGAGCCGCTTTGCAACTAATGAAAAACTGTTTTTT. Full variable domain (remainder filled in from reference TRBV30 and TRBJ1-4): SQTIHQWPATLVQPVGSPLSLECTVEGTSNPNLYWYRQAAGRGLQLLFYSVGIGQISSEVPQNLSASRPQDRQFILSSKKLLLSDSGFYLCAWTRQESRFATNEKLFFGSGTQLSVL.

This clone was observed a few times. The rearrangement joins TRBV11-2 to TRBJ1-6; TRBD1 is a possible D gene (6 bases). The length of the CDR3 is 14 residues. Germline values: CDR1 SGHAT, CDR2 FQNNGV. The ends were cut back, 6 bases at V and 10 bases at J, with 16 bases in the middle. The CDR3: CASRRTAMESPLHF. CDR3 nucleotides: TGTGCCAGCAGACGGACAGCGATGGAATCACCCCTCCACTTT.

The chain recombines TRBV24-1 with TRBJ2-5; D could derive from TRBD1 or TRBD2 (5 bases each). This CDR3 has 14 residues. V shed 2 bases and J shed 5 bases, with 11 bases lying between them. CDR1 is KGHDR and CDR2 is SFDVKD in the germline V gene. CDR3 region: CATSDSGPTETQYF. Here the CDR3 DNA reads TGTGCCACCAGTGATTCGGGACCAACCGAGACCCAGTACTTC.

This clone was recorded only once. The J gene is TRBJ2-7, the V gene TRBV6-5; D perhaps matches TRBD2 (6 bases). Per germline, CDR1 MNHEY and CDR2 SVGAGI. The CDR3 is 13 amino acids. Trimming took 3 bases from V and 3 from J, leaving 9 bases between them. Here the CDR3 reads CASSYLGGYEQYF. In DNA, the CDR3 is TGTGCCAGCAGTTATTTGGGGGGCTACGAGCAGTACTTC.

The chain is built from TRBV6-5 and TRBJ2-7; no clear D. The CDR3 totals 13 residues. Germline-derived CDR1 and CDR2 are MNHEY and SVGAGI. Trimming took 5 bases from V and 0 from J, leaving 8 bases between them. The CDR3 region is CASSKVASYEQYF. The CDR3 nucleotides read TGTGCCAGCAGTAAGGTCGCCTCCTACGAGCAGTACTTC.

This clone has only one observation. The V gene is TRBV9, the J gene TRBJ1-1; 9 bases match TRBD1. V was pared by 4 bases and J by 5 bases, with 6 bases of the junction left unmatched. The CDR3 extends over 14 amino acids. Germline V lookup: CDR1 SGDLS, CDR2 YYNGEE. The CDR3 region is CASSPRTGVTEAFF. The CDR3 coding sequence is TGTGCCAGCAGCCCCCGGACAGGGGTGACTGAAGCTTTCTTT.

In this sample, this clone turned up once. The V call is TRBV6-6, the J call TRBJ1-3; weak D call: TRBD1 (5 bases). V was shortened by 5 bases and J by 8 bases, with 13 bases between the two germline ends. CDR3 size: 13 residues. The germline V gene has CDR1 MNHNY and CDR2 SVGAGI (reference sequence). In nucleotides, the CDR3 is TGTGCCAGCAGTCCGGAGGGGTGGCACACCATATATTTT. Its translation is CASSPEGWHTIYF.

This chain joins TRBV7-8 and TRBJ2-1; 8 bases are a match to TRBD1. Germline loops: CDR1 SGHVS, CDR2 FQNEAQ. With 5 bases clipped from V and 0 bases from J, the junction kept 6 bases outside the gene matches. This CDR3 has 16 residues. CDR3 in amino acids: CASSGRTGGSYNEQFF. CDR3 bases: TGTGCCAGCAGCGGACGAACAGGGGGCTCCTACAATGAGCAGTTCTTC.